This entry features one TCR beta chain sequence. The antigen is not known. Libraries were prepared by immunoSEQ multiplex PCR; TCRdb keeps only in-frame clonotypes and omits some of them. The profile shows under 150,000 clones, over 90% of them singletons. This CDR3 is built from 12 residues. Germline CDR1 and CDR2: MNHEY and SVGAGI. V lost 2 bases, J lost 13 bases, and 7 bases stayed unmatched. The data originate from a study of T cell responses to AZD1222 COVID-19 vaccine. Whole-study findings and limits: Donors, mostly white British, included more females; clonal diversity was possibly underestimated. A rise in Spike-specific TCR breadth and depth followed two AZD1222 doses.

The source was peripheral blood, collected on day 0 of AZD1222 vaccination. The receptor was isolated from an adult in good health. V is TRBV6-5 and J is TRBJ1-2, with 7 bases aligning to TRBD1. CDR3 sequence (DNA): TGTGCCAGCAGTTACGACAGGGCGAGGAGCACCTTC. Translating it yields CASSYDRARSTF.